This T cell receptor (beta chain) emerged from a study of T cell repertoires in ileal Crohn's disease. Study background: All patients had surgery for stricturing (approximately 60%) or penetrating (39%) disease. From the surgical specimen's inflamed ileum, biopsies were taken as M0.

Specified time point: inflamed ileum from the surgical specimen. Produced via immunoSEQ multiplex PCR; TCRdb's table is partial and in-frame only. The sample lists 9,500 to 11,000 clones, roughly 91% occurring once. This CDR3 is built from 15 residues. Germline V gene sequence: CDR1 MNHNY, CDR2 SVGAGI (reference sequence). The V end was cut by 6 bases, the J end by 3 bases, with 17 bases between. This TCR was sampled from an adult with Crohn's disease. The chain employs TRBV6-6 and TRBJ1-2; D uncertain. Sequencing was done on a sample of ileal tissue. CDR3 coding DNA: TGTGCCAGCAGCTCCCCCGAATCCGGGCACTATGGCTACACCTTC. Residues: CASSSPESGHYGYTF.